The 8 T cell receptor beta chains below come from one sample, sequenced in a study of human T cells and chemical hapten exposure. Noted time point: patch test 3, about 24 weeks after DPC sensitization. Treatment reported: therapeutic diphenylcyclopropenone sensitization with weekly scalp DPC. TCRdb re-derived calls from the RACE reads in MiXCR, one entry per CDR3 protein. The sample lists 100,000 or so distinct CDR3 sequences, less than 40% occurring once. The material sequenced was whole blood, taken in connection with sensitization to the hapten diphenylcyclopropenone (DPC). The receptors originated from a man between 35 and 55 years old with alopecia areata. Some clones in this sample may be carry-over from other donors' samples.

CDR3 loop: CASSYGGAPGSGANVLTF. The DNA for the CDR3 is TGTGCCAGCAGTTACGGAGGGGCACCGGGATCTGGGGCCAACGTCCTGACTTTC. This rearrangement joins TRBV6-5 to TRBJ2-6; D possibly corresponds to TRBD2 (6 bases). The CDR3 contains 18 residues. Germline V gives CDR1 MNHEY, CDR2 SVGAGI. Between the trimmed V and J ends, which lost 2 bases and 1 base, there was a span of 15 bases.

The chain is built from TRBV12-3 or TRBV12-4 and TRBJ2-1; D possibly corresponds to TRBD1 (5 bases). The CDR3 runs 14 residues. V gave up 3 bases and J gave up 1 base, with 7 bases separating them. Written as DNA, the CDR3 is TGTGCCAGCAGTTTCTACAGGTCCTACAATGAGCAGTTCTTC. The encoded protein is CASSFYRSYNEQFF.

The V call is TRBV9, the J call TRBJ2-5; D is perhaps TRBD1 or TRBD2 (5 bases each). The V end was cut by 3 bases, the J end by 8 bases, with 14 bases between. CDR1 is SGDLS, CDR2 YYNGEE, per germline. CDR3 length: 13 residues. The CDR3 DNA reads as TGTGCCAGCAGCGCCAACTTCCGGGACACCCAGTACTTC. It yields the protein CASSANFRDTQYF.

Here the CDR3 DNA reads TGTGCCAGCAGCCCGTGGGACAGCCTCTCGGAATTAAATCAGCCCCAGCATTTT. This sequence encodes CASSPWDSLSELNQPQHF. The genes are TRBV12-3 or TRBV12-4 and TRBJ1-5; 7 nucleotides align to TRBD1. After removal of 6 bases from V and 4 bases from J, the junction contained 18 bases not matched to a gene. This CDR3 comprises 18 residues.

The chain combines TRBV29-1 with TRBJ2-5, with a weak D call TRBD1 (6 bases). CDR1 SQVTM and CDR2 ANQGSEA come from the germline V gene. V was pared by 2 bases and J by 0 bases, with 13 bases between. The CDR3 is 15 residues long. This CDR3 is CSVEIRGNHQETQYF. The CDR3 DNA reads TGCAGCGTTGAAATCAGGGGCAACCACCAAGAGACCCAGTACTTC.

This clonotype was recorded a few times. This chain connects TRBV6-2 or TRBV6-3 to TRBJ1-2; TRBD1 aligns across 7 bases. There are 17 residues in the CDR3. Germline assignment: CDR1 MNHEY and CDR2 SVGEGT. V was clipped by 4 bases and J by 4 bases; unmatched bases: 15. As DNA, the CDR3 is TGTGCCAGCAGTTCCGACGAGGCGACAGGGCTCCTCTATGGCTACACCTTC. It codes for CASSSDEATGLLYGYTF.

The chain carries TRBV12-3 or TRBV12-4 and TRBJ2-3; D not resolved. CDR3 length: 14 amino acids. Trimming cost V 2 bases and J 6 bases, with 12 bases left between them. CDR3 in amino acids: CASSLPSRVDTQYF. Here the CDR3 DNA reads TGTGCCAGCAGTTTACCCTCTCGTGTCGATACGCAGTATTTT.

This clonotype showed up just a few times. V is TRBV6-5 and J is TRBJ1-1, with D hard to call. V lost 2 bases, J lost 11 bases, and 18 bases lay in between. Germline CDR1 is MNHEY and CDR2 is SVGAGI. The length of the CDR3 is 14 residues. In DNA, the CDR3 is TGTGCCAGCAGTTACCAACCTAGTTTGGGCGGGGCTTTCTTT. It specifies CASSYQPSLGGAFF.